These 21 T cell receptor beta chains share one sample of origin, sequenced in a study of blood T cell repertoires in COVID-19. Libraries were prepared by immunoSEQ multiplex PCR; TCRdb keeps only in-frame clonotypes and omits some of them. The sample lists about 210,000 clones; around 90% were seen once. Material for sequencing was PBMCs or T cells enriched from blood (not recorded which). Source of these receptors: a woman between 18 and 29 years old who had recovered from COVID-19.

The chain's CDR3 is CASSLDGTNTEAFF. CDR3 nucleotide sequence: TGTGCCAGCAGCTTAGATGGGACTAACACTGAAGCTTTCTTT. This chain connects TRBV7-2 to TRBJ1-1; TRBD1 is a possible D gene (5 bases). The length of the CDR3 is 14 residues. The V end was cut by 1 base, the J end by 2 bases, with 8 bases between. The germline V gene encodes CDR1 SGHTA and CDR2 FQGNSA.

In DNA form, the CDR3 reads TGTGCCAGTAACGACTTACAGGGTTCTAATGAAAAACTGTTTTTT. Translation gives CASNDLQGSNEKLFF. The chain joins TRBV19 to TRBJ1-4; TRBD1 is a possible D gene (6 bases). V shed 7 bases and J shed 3 bases, with 15 bases lying between them. Germline V gene lookup returns CDR1 LNHDA and CDR2 SQIVND (reference sequence). This CDR3 region has 15 residues.

The chain has TRBV7-2 and TRBJ2-1, with 7 bases aligning to TRBD2. The CDR3 loop spans 17 amino acids. The germline V gene encodes CDR1 SGHTA and CDR2 FQGNSA. Losses at the gene ends were 2 bases for V and 3 bases for J; bases not matched to a gene: 10. Here the CDR3 DNA reads TGTGCCAGCAGCTTAACGGGGAGGCTAGCGGTCTACAATGAGCAGTTCTTC. Protein product: CASSLTGRLAVYNEQFF.

V gene TRBV18 combines with J gene TRBJ1-5; D possibly corresponds to TRBD1 (5 bases). The CDR3 sequence is 15 residues long. V lost 6 bases and J 5 bases, leaving 17 bases between the germline ends. Per the germline V gene, CDR1 is KGHSH and CDR2 is LQKENI. The CDR3 nucleotides read TGTGCCAGCTCCCTAACGCGGGACTCCTATCAGCCCCAGCATTTT. Translation gives CASSLTRDSYQPQHF. Together with reference TRBV18 and TRBJ1-5, the CDR3 gives the full variable domain: NAGVMQNPRHLVRRRGQEARLRCSPMKGHSHVYWYRQLPEEGLKFMVYLQKENIIDESGMPKERFSAEFPKEGPSILRIQQVVRGDSAAYFCASSLTRDSYQPQHFGDGTRLSIL.

V and J are TRBV18 and TRBJ1-5; D ambiguous. Germline V gene sequence: CDR1 KGHSH, CDR2 LQKENI. The V end lost 4 bases, the J end lost 1 base, and 5 bases lay between the germline ends. This CDR3 is built from 13 residues. In DNA form, the CDR3 reads TGTGCCAGCTCACTGGCCAGCAATCAGCCCCAGCATTTT. The encoded protein is CASSLASNQPQHF.

This chain uses TRBV4-1 with TRBJ1-2; no reliable D call. V was clipped by 0 bases and J by 3 bases, with 8 bases between them. Germline V CDR1 and CDR2: MGHRA, YSYEKL. The CDR3 covers 14 residues. The CDR3: CASSQERGDYGYTF. Here the CDR3 DNA reads TGCGCCAGCAGCCAAGAACGGGGTGACTATGGCTACACCTTC.

The rearrangement uses TRBV2 and TRBJ1-4, with D unresolved. Trimming stripped 0 bases from V and 5 bases from J, with 10 bases between. CDR1 is SNHLY and CDR2 is FYNNEI in the germline V gene. The CDR3 is 15 amino acids. The CDR3 bases are TGTGCCAGCAGTGAAGCGGGAGCGCCCAATGAAAAACTGTTTTTT. Translated: CASSEAGAPNEKLFF. Full variable domain (remainder filled in from reference TRBV2 and TRBJ1-4): EPEVTQTPSHQVTQMGQEVILRCVPISNHLYFYWYRQILGQKVEFLVSFYNNEISEKSEIFDDQFSVERPDGSNFTLKIRSTKLEDSAMYFCASSEAGAPNEKLFFGSGTQLSVL.

The V gene is TRBV12-3 or TRBV12-4, the J gene TRBJ1-1; tentative D call: TRBD1 (6 bases). V lost 7 bases, J lost 0 bases, and 9 bases lay in between. This CDR3 comprises 13 residues. The CDR3 spells CASTRQVNTEAFF. The DNA of the CDR3 is TGTGCCAGCACGCGACAGGTGAACACTGAAGCTTTCTTT.

This sequence joins TRBV10-3 and TRBJ1-2; D not resolved. Between the trimmed V and J ends, which lost 10 bases and 8 bases, there was a span of 11 bases. This CDR3 contains 10 residues. Germline V gene lookup returns CDR1 ENHRY and CDR2 SYGVKD. The CDR3 region is CATRDWGYTF. The CDR3 DNA follows: TGTGCCACCCGAGATTGGGGCTACACCTTC.

The chain joins TRBV28 to TRBJ1-4, with TRBD1 identical over 8 bases. The CDR3 consists of 17 residues. Germline V CDR1 and CDR2: MDHEN, SYDVKM. V was clipped by 6 bases and J by 8 bases; unmatched bases: 17. The CDR3 nucleotides read TGTGCCAGCAGCCTCCCCATGCTACAGGGGGAGAGGGAAAAACTGTTTTTT. Translated: CASSLPMLQGEREKLFF.

The V and J genes are TRBV6-4 and TRBJ2-3; the D gene is possibly TRBD1 (6 bases). With 4 bases removed from V and 5 bases from J, the gap between germline ends came to 22 bases. Germline-derived CDR1 and CDR2 are MRHNA and SNTAGT. The CDR3 totals 17 residues. This chain's CDR3 is CASSAPDSGSLLDTQYF. The CDR3 nucleotides are TGTGCCAGCAGTGCCCCGGACAGTGGATCTCTTTTAGATACGCAGTATTTT.

The chain couples TRBV6-6 to TRBJ1-6; a weak D match, TRBD1 (6 bases). The length of the CDR3 is 16 residues. From germline, CDR1 is MNHNY and CDR2 SVGAGI (reference sequence). The V gene lost 2 bases and the J gene lost 9 bases, with 17 bases spanning the gap. CDR3 residues: CASSYPDRLGSSPLHF. The DNA for the CDR3 is TGTGCCAGCAGTTACCCGGACAGACTTGGTAGTTCACCCCTCCACTTT.

V and J are TRBV7-2 and TRBJ2-2, with TRBD2 identical over 7 bases. The junction had 8 bases not matched to a gene; V was cut back by 5 bases and J by 2 bases. The CDR3 runs 16 residues. Germline CDR1 SGHTA, CDR2 FQGNSA. The CDR3 loop is CASSVRLAANTGELFF. CDR3 nucleotide sequence: TGTGCCAGCAGCGTGCGACTAGCAGCCAACACCGGGGAGCTGTTTTTT.

The rearrangement joins TRBV27 to TRBJ2-7, with TRBD1 as a possible D gene (6 bases). The ends were cut back, 4 bases at V and 7 bases at J, with 17 bases in the middle. CDR3 size: 14 residues. Germline V gene data show CDR1 as MNHEY and CDR2 as SMNVEV (reference sequence). The CDR3: CASSSTGHSTEQYF. In nucleotides, the CDR3 is TGTGCCAGCAGTTCTACGGGACACTCAACGGAGCAGTACTTC.

About this clone itself: This could be a read error, since a much larger clone is one nucleotide away. The same CDR3 arises from other DNA sequences in this sample as well. The CDR3 here is CASSYSRVYNEQFF. The CDR3 DNA reads as TGTGCCAGCAGTTACTCGAGAGTCTACAATGAGCAGTTCTTC. The V call is TRBV6-5, the J call TRBJ2-1; no firm D call. This CDR3 has 14 residues. Trimming took 0 bases from V and 3 from J, leaving 6 bases between them. The germline V gene has CDR1 MNHEY and CDR2 SVGAGI.

The sample holds a few counts of this clone. The chain uses TRBV11-2 and TRBJ1-6, with D unresolved. Germline CDR1 SGHAT, CDR2 FQNNGV. V was shortened by 5 bases and J by 7 bases, with 9 bases between the two germline ends. The CDR3 is 13 residues long. CDR3 protein: CASSESENSPLHF. The DNA of the CDR3 is TGTGCCAGCAGCGAAAGCGAGAATTCACCCCTCCACTTT.

This clone was picked up one time. This CDR3 is CASSLTTGSKSQPQHF. DNA of the CDR3: TGTGCCAGCAGCCTTACGACAGGTTCTAAAAGCCAGCCCCAGCATTTT. The chain carries TRBV6-2 or TRBV6-3 and TRBJ1-5, with TRBD1 as a possible D gene (6 bases). Trimming cost V 6 bases and J 7 bases, with 22 bases left between them. CDR1 MNHEY and CDR2 SVGEGT come from the germline V gene. CDR3 length: 16 residues.

The rearrangement joins TRBV18 to TRBJ2-1; TRBD1 matches 9 bases. There are 15 residues in the CDR3. V gave up 5 bases and J gave up 5 bases; unmatched junction bases: 7. The germline V gene encodes CDR1 KGHSH and CDR2 LQKENI. This CDR3 is CASSWPGTGNNEQFF. DNA of the CDR3: TGTGCCAGCTCATGGCCCGGGACAGGGAACAATGAGCAGTTCTTC.

The chain recombines TRBV19 with TRBJ1-1; 7 bases match TRBD1. This CDR3 is 15 amino acids long. V lost 4 bases to trimming and J lost 9 bases; unmatched junction nucleotides: 14. CDR1 is LNHDA, CDR2 SQIVND, per germline (reference sequence). DNA of the CDR3: TGTGCCAGTAGTAACAGGGGAGAGGAGCGCGACAAAGCTTTCTTT. Its protein is CASSNRGEERDKAFF.

The chain has TRBV4-1 and TRBJ2-5; TRBD2 matches 7 bases. Germline CDR1 is MGHRA and CDR2 is YSYEKL. The V gene end was trimmed by 1 base and the J gene end by 1 base; junction bases not matched to a gene: 12. The CDR3 loop spans 18 amino acids. The CDR3 DNA reads as TGCGCCAGCAGCCAAGTTCGCTGGGGGGGAGGGACCCAAGAGACCCAGTACTTC. It encodes CASSQVRWGGGTQETQYF.

This chain connects TRBV27 to TRBJ2-7; TRBD2 agrees at 14 bases. This CDR3 contains 15 residues. Germline V gene lookup returns CDR1 MNHEY and CDR2 SMNVEV (reference sequence). V gave up 6 bases and J gave up 7 bases; unmatched junction bases: 8. This CDR3 reads CASSPGTSGGGEQYF. As DNA, the CDR3 is TGTGCCAGCAGCCCGGGGACTAGCGGGGGAGGTGAGCAGTACTTC.